This T cell receptor beta chain stems from a study of blood T cell repertoires in COVID-19. V lost 3 bases to trimming and J lost 5 bases; unmatched junction nucleotides: 9. Germline V CDR1 and CDR2: SEHNR, FQNEAQ (reference sequence). The CDR3 has 16 amino acids. The study recruited people aged about 18 to 90 years across around 24 US areas. Participants had their cohort set by participant-reported clinical history. Each recovered donor of Cohort 3 presented with two negative PCRs, clearance, or symptom resolution. Produced via immunoSEQ multiplex PCR; TCRdb's table is partial and in-frame only. The data hold roughly 280,000 clones, with about nine tenths observed a single time.

The TCR was taken from a woman between 45 and 65 years old who had recovered from COVID-19. Material: PBMCs or T cells enriched from blood (not recorded which). The chain uses TRBV7-9 and TRBJ2-2, with 7 bases aligning to TRBD1. CDR3 coding DNA: TGTGCCAGCAGCTTCAGTAACAGGGGATGGACCGGGGAGCTGTTTTTT. This codes for CASSFSNRGWTGELFF.